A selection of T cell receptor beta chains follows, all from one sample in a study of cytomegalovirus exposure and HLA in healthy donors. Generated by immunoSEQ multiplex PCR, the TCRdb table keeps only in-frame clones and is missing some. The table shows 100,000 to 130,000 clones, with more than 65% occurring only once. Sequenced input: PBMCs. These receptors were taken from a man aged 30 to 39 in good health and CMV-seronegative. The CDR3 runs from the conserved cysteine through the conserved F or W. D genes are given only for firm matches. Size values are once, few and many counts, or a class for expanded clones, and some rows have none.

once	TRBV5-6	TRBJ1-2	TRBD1	CASSQLTGDAPNYGYTF	TGTGCCAGCAGCCAGTTAACAGGGGACGCCCCTAACTATGGCTACACCTTC
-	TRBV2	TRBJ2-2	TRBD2	CASDMAGGGTGELFF	TGTGCCAGCGACATGGCGGGAGGGGGGACCGGGGAGCTGTTTTTT
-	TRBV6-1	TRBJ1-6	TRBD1	CASTLGQGCYSPLHF	TGTGCCAGCACCCTGGGACAGGGCTGTTATTCACCCCTCCACTTT
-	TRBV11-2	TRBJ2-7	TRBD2	CASSLDPVSGGEEQYF	TGTGCCAGCAGCTTAGATCCCGTCAGCGGGGGGGAAGAGCAGTACTTC
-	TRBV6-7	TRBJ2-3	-	CASSLWRGTDTQYF	TGTGCCAGCAGTCTCTGGAGGGGCACAGATACGCAGTATTTT
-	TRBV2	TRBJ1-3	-	CAVPGLGNTIYF	TGTGCCGTACCAGGGCTTGGAAACACCATATATTTT
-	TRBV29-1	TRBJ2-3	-	CSVPPGGPDTQYF	TGCAGCGTCCCACCTGGGGGCCCAGATACGCAGTATTTT
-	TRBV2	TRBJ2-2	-	CASSVSSQNTGELFF	TGTGCCAGCAGTGTTTCTAGCCAGAACACCGGGGAGCTGTTTTTT
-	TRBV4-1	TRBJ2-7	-	CASSQGDSKQYF	TGCGCCAGCAGCCAAGGAGACAGCAAGCAGTACTTC
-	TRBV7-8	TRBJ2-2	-	CASTVNTGELFF	TGTGCCAGCACCGTAAACACCGGGGAGCTGTTTTTT
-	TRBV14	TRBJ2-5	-	CASSQDQGETQYF	TGTGCCAGCAGCCAAGACCAGGGGGAGACCCAGTACTTC
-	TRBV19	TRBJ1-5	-	CASIIGHGVNQPQHF	TGTGCCAGTATTATCGGACATGGGGTCAATCAGCCCCAGCATTTT
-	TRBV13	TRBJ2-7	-	CANPGHGTYEQYF	TGTGCCAACCCGGGACACGGTACCTACGAGCAGTACTTC
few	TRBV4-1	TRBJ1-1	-	CASSPMRDDTEAFF	TGCGCCAGCAGCCCCATGAGAGATGACACTGAAGCTTTCTTT
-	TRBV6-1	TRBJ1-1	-	CASSEEGGGGTEAFF	TGTGCCAGCAGTGAAGAGGGGGGCGGGGGCACTGAAGCTTTCTTT
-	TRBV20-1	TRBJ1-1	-	CSASGNTEAFF	TGCAGTGCTAGCGGGAACACTGAAGCTTTCTTT
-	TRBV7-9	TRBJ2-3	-	CASSMTGTSTDTQYF	TGTGCCAGCAGCATGACCGGGACTAGCACAGATACGCAGTATTTT
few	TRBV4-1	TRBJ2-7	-	CASSQLDRSSYEQYF	TGCGCCAGCAGCCAACTAGACAGGAGCTCCTACGAGCAGTACTTC
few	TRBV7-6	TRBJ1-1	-	CASSKGGTEAFF	TGTGCCAGCAGCAAAGGGGGCACTGAAGCTTTCTTT
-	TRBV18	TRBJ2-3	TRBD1	CASSPMTGVPDTQYF	TGTGCCAGCTCACCAATGACAGGGGTACCAGATACGCAGTATTTT
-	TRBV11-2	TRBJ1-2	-	CASSLKYRGLMDNYGYTF	TGTGCCAGCAGCTTAAAGTATAGGGGACTGATGGATAACTATGGCTACACCTTC
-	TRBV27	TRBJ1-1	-	CASSFTRQSNTEAFF	TGTGCCAGCAGTTTTACCCGACAGTCTAACACTGAAGCTTTCTTT
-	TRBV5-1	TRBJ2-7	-	CASSLVQNYEQYF	TGCGCCAGCAGCTTGGTTCAAAATTACGAGCAGTACTTC
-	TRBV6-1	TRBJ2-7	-	CATQDSSYEQYF	TGTGCCACCCAAGACAGTTCCTACGAGCAGTACTTC
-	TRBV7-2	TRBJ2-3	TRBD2	CASSLELSGWHTQYF	TGTGCCAGCAGCTTAGAGCTTAGCGGGTGGCATACGCAGTATTTT
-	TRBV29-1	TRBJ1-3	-	CSVVGGTSGNTIYF	TGCAGCGTTGTCGGGGGGACCTCTGGAAACACCATATATTTT
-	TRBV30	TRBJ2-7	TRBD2	CAWSVSGDSYEQYF	TGTGCCTGGAGTGTCAGCGGGGATTCCTACGAGCAGTACTTC
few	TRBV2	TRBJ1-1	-	CASRVRVAEAFF	TGTGCCAGCAGAGTCAGGGTCGCTGAAGCTTTCTTT
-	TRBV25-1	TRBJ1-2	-	CASSGGDYGYTF	TGTGCCAGCAGTGGGGGGGACTATGGCTACACCTTC
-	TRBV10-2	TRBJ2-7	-	CASSVSEDYEQYF	TGCGCCAGCAGTGTAAGCGAAGACTACGAGCAGTACTTC
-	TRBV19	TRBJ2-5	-	CASSLVLQETQYF	TGTGCCAGTAGTCTTGTCCTCCAAGAGACCCAGTACTTC
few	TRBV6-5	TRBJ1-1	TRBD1	CASSNTGVQAFF	TGTGCCAGCAGTAACACAGGGGTGCAAGCTTTCTTT
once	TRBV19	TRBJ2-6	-	CASSPRQDGANVLTF	TGTGCCAGTAGTCCGAGACAGGACGGGGCCAACGTCCTGACTTTC
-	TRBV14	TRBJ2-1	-	CASSQDLGSGVSGEQFF	TGTGCCAGCAGCCAAGATCTTGGTAGCGGAGTCTCTGGTGAGCAGTTCTTC
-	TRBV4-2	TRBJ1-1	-	CASSQDRGSTEAFF	TGTGCCAGCAGCCAAGATCGAGGGTCCACTGAAGCTTTCTTT
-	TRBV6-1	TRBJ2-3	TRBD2	CASIIGTSGLDTQYF	TGTGCCAGCATTATAGGGACTAGCGGGCTAGATACGCAGTATTTT
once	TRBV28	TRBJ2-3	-	CASSISTDTQYF	TGTGCCAGCAGTATAAGCACAGATACGCAGTATTTT
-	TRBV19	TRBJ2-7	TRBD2	CASSLAGVHEQYF	TGTGCCAGTAGCCTAGCGGGAGTCCACGAGCAGTACTTC
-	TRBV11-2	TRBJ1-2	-	CASSLWQNYGYTF	TGTGCCAGCAGCTTATGGCAGAACTATGGCTACACCTTC
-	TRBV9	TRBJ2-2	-	CASSPTTGNTGELFF	TGTGCCAGCAGCCCCACGACAGGGAACACCGGGGAGCTGTTTTTT
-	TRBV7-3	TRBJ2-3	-	CASSSPVERGTQYF	TGTGCCAGCAGCTCCCCGGTTGAGCGCGGTACGCAGTATTTT
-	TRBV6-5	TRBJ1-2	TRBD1	CASSYATGDGYTF	TGTGCCAGCAGTTACGCGACAGGGGATGGCTACACCTTC
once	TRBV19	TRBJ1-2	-	CASDSEYGYTF	TGTGCCAGTGATTCCGAGTATGGCTACACCTTC
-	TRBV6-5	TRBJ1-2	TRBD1	CASRGAGQMGGYTF	TGTGCCAGCAGGGGGGCGGGACAGATGGGAGGCTACACCTTC
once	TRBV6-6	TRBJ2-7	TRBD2	CASSYSRAGLGYEQYF	TGTGCCAGCAGTTACTCTAGAGCGGGGTTAGGTTACGAGCAGTACTTC
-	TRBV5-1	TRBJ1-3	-	CASSNTVGNTIYF	TGCGCCAGCAGCAATACGGTTGGAAACACCATATATTTT
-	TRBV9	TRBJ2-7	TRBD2	CASSPVSGTFYEQYF	TGTGCCAGCAGCCCCGTTAGCGGGACCTTCTACGAGCAGTACTTC
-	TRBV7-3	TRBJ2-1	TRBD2	CASSPGGDEQFF	TGTGCCAGCAGCCCGGGGGGGGATGAGCAGTTCTTC
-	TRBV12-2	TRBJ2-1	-	CASRCRGGQFF	TGTGCAAGTCGCTGCAGAGGTGGACAGTTCTTC
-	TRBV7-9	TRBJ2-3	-	CASSTRQDTDTQYF	TGTGCCAGCAGCACACGACAGGACACAGATACGCAGTATTTT
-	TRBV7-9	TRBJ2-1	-	CASSLVGTDNEQFF	TGTGCCAGCAGCTTAGTGGGCACTGACAATGAGCAGTTCTTC
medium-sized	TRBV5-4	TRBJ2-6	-	CASSSLGGANVLTF	TGTGCCAGCAGCTCGCTAGGTGGGGCCAACGTCCTGACTTTC
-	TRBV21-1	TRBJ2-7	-	CASSKPTPGTAPREQYF	TGTGCCAGCAGCAAACCGACCCCCGGGACAGCGCCACGTGAGCAGTACTTC